One sample yielded the 3 T cell receptor beta chains listed below, sequenced in a study of T cell repertoires in cytomegalovirus infection (dated by TCRdb to about 2019). Sequencing was performed on an Illumina HiSeq 1500. The public reads were reprocessed in TCRdb via fastp at Q25 and MiXCR, keeping in-frame beta chains. When rows share a CDR3 protein, they turn into one entry using the most common DNA and genes. This sample gives under 200,000 distinct CDR3 sequences in total; approximately 28% of them show up just once. Approximately 30% of the sample lies in the top ten. The source material was PBMCs. The receptors stem from a human donor in good health (CMV status not recorded). Some clones in this sample may be carry-over from other donors' samples.

This clonotype has just a few counts. The chain joins TRBV5-5 to TRBJ2-1; 10 bases are a match to TRBD2. Germline V gene sequence: CDR1 SGHKS, CDR2 YYEKEE (reference sequence). With V trimmed by 4 bases and J by 6 bases, 4 bases remained unmatched. The CDR3 length is 14 residues. The CDR3 nucleotides read TGTGCCAGCAGCGCCAGCGGGGGGGCCAATGAGCAGTTCTTC. Protein: CASSASGGANEQFF.

This rearrangement joins TRBV11-2 to TRBJ1-1, with TRBD1 identical over 9 bases. V lost 5 bases and J lost 0; bases outside the gene matches: 7. The germline CDR1 and CDR2 sequences are SGHAT and FQNNGV. The CDR3 has 16 residues. CDR3 sequence (DNA): TGTGCCAGCAGCCGGGACAGGGTGCCAATGAACACTGAAGCTTTCTTT. It codes for CASSRDRVPMNTEAFF.

The gene calls are TRBV7-3 and TRBJ2-3, with D uncertain. Trimming took off 1 base at V and 6 bases at J, with 11 bases between the two ends. Germline V lookup: CDR1 SGHTA, CDR2 FQGTGA. This CDR3 is 14 amino acids long. The CDR3 coding sequence is TGTGCCAGCAGCTTAAGGGCAGTCACGGATACGCAGTATTTT. Its translation is CASSLRAVTDTQYF.